This T cell receptor (beta chain) came from a study of T cell changes during pregnancy in multiple sclerosis. The junction had 3 bases not matched to a gene; V was cut back by 4 bases and J by 0 bases. Germline V lookup: CDR1 SGHRS, CDR2 YFSETQ. This CDR3 has 15 residues. Sequenced by immunoSEQ multiplex PCR; TCRdb stores in-frame clones only, minus some. The sample contains roughly 100,000 clones, roughly 92% of which appear only once. Sequencing was performed on peripheral blood, taken after pregnancy. The chain joins TRBV5-1 to TRBJ1-2, with 10 nucleotides matching TRBD1. The sequence came from a female donor with multiple sclerosis, enrolled in a pregnancy study. The CDR3 DNA is TGCGCCAGCAGCCCTGACAGGGGGCCTAACTATGGCTACACCTTC. It codes for CASSPDRGPNYGYTF. Full variable domain (rest looked up from reference TRBV5-1 and TRBJ1-2): KAGVTQTPRYLIKTRGQQVTLSCSPISGHRSVSWYQQTPGQGLQFLFEYFSETQRNKGNFPGRFSGRQFSNSRSEMNVSTLELGDSALYLCASSPDRGPNYGYTFGSGTRLTVV.